The T cell receptor beta chain under discussion was sequenced for a study of OX40 agonist ivuxolimab in advanced cancers. About the study: Six ivuxolimab dose levels, 0.01 to 10 mg/kg, were given intravenously every 2 weeks.

Clones were read by immunoSEQ multiplex PCR, and TCRdb kept only the in-frame ones, dropping some. The profile shows more than 70,000 clones, over 70% of them singletons. With regard to this clone: Its specificity is not known.

Whole-study findings and limits: On average, a greater number of expanded clones characterised CD8+ T cells relative to CD4+. The work left the antigen specificity of expanded peripheral T cells undetermined.

Germline-derived CDR1 and CDR2 are KGHSH and LQKENI. The CDR3 is 15 residues long. V gave up 6 bases and J gave up 7 bases, with 18 bases separating them. The sequence derives from an adult with an advanced solid tumor such as melanoma, head and neck, liver or kidney cancer. The chain recombines TRBV18 with TRBJ2-2; D tentatively fits TRBD1 or TRBD2 (5 bases each). Specimen: CD4+ or CD8+ T cells sorted from blood, collected in a trial of the OX40 agonist ivuxolimab. In DNA form, the CDR3 reads TGTGCCAGCTCCGGGGCACAACCGATGGGCGGGGAGCTGTTTTTT. The encoded protein is CASSGAQPMGGELFF.